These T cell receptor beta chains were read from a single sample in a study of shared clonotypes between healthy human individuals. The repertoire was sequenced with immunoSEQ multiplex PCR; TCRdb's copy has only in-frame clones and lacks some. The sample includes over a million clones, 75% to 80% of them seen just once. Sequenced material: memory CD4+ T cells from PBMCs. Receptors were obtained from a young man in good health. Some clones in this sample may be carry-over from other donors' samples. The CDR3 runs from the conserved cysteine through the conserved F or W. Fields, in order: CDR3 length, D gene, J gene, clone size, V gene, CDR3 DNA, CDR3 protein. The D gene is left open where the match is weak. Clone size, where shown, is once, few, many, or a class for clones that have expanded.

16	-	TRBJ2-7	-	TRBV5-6	TGTGCCAGCAGCTTACTGGACTTCCAGAGCTCCTACGAGCAGTACTTC	CASSLLDFQSSYEQYF
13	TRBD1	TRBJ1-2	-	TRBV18	TGTGCCAGCTCACCATCAGGGACAGCTGGCTACACCTTC	CASSPSGTAGYTF
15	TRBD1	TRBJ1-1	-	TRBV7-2	TGTGCCAGCAGCCGGGACAGGGGTGAATACACTGAAGCTTTCTTT	CASSRDRGEYTEAFF
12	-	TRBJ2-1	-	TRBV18	TGTGCCAGCTCACCACAGACGAATGAGCAGTTCTTC	CASSPQTNEQFF
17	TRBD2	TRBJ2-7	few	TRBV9	TGTGCCAGCAGCTCCAAAAGTGGAGAACTAGCGGATTACGAGCAGTACTTC	CASSSKSGELADYEQYF
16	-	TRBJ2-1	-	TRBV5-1	TGCGCCAGCAGCTTGTTTAGGGCAGGGGTTTACAATGAGCAGTTCTTC	CASSLFRAGVYNEQFF
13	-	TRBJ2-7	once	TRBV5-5	TGTGCCAGCAGTTCGGGACTCCGCTACGAGCAGTACTTC	CASSSGLRYEQYF
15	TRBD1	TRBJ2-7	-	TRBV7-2	TGTGCCAGCAGCCCTGTCTGGACAGGGGTCTACGAGCAGTACTTC	CASSPVWTGVYEQYF
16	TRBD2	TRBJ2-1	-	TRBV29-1	TGCAGCGTTGACGGGGCGGGAGAGGTCTCCTACAATGAGCAGTTCTTC	CSVDGAGEVSYNEQFF
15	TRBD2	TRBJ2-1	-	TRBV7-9	TGTGCCAGCAGCCCACCCGGGACTATCGGAAATGAGCAGTTCTTC	CASSPPGTIGNEQFF
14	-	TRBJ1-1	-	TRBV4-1	TGCGCCAGCAGCCAATGGACGGACAACACTGAAGCTTTCTTT	CASSQWTDNTEAFF
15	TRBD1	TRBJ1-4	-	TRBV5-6	TGTGCCAGCAGCTTACAGGGGGCGCCGGATGAAAAACTGTTTTTT	CASSLQGAPDEKLFF
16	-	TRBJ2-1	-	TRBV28	TGTGCCAGCAGTCCGACCCGGGGGGCCGGTTACAATGAGCAGTTCTTC	CASSPTRGAGYNEQFF
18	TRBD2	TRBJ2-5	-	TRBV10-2	TGCGCCAGCAGTGAGTCGTGGACTAGCGGGGCCATAGGAGAGACCCAGTACTTC	CASSESWTSGAIGETQYF
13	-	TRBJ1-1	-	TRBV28	TGTGCCAGCGGTAGACGGGGAGGCACTGAAGCTTTCTTT	CASGRRGGTEAFF
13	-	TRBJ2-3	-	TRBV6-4	TGTGCCAGCAGTTCCATTAGCACAGATACGCAGTATTTT	CASSSISTDTQYF
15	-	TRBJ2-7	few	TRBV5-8	TGTGCCAGCAGCTTGGGTGCGGTGAGCTCCTACGAGCAGTACTTC	CASSLGAVSSYEQYF
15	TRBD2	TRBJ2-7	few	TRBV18	TGTGCCAGCTCACCACCGAGCGGGAGTAGGGACGAGCAGTACTTC	CASSPPSGSRDEQYF
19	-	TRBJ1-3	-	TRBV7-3	TGTGCCAGCAGCCCACACAAGTGGGACCTAAGCAACTCTGGAAACACCATATATTTT	CASSPHKWDLSNSGNTIYF
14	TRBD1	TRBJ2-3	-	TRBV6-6	TGTGCCAGCAGTCAGGGGGCAGTCACAGATACGCAGTATTTT	CASSQGAVTDTQYF
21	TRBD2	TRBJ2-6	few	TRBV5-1	TGCGCCAGCAGCCCTCTTGGACTAGCGGGAGTATCAGGGCCTGGGGCCAACGTCCTGACTTTC	CASSPLGLAGVSGPGANVLTF
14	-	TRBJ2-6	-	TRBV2	TGTGCCAGCAAAAAGGAGTCTGGGGCCAACGTCCTGACTTTC	CASKKESGANVLTF
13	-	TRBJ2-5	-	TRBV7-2	TGTGCCAGCGCCAAAAGTGGACAAGAGACCCAGTACTTC	CASAKSGQETQYF
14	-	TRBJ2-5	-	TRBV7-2	TGTGCCAGCAGCTTAGGCGGACAGCAAGAGACCCAGTACTTC	CASSLGGQQETQYF
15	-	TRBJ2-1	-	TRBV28	TGTGCCAGCAGCCGTCTCGGTAGCTCCTACAATGAGCAGTTCTTC	CASSRLGSSYNEQFF
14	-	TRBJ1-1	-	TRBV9	TGTGCCAGCAGCGTAGGGGTCGGGAACACTGAAGCTTTCTTT	CASSVGVGNTEAFF
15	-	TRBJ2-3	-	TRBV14	TGTGCCAGCAGCCTCGGACTATCGAACACAGATACGCAGTATTTT	CASSLGLSNTDTQYF
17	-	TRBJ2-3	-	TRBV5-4	TGTGCCAGCAGCTTGGGATTGCAGGGATACGTTGGGGATACGCAGTATTTT	CASSLGLQGYVGDTQYF
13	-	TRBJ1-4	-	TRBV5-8	TGTGCCAGCAGCCGGGCACAGGGTGAAAAACTGTTTTTT	CASSRAQGEKLFF
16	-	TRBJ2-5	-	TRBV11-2	TGTGCCAGCAGCCTGGCCCTAGGAAGGCCCCAAGAGACCCAGTACTTC	CASSLALGRPQETQYF
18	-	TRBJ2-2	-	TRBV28	TGTGCCAGCAGTCCGACGCGAGCCCCAGGGTTTCGAACCGGGGAGCTGTTTTTT	CASSPTRAPGFRTGELFF
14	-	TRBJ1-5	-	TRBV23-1	TGCGCCAGCAGTCAATCCGGGCCAGGTGAGCCCCAGCATTTT	CASSQSGPGEPQHF
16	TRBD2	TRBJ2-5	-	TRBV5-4	TGTGCCAGCAGCTTGTACGGGAGGAAAGGCCAAGAGACCCAGTACTTC	CASSLYGRKGQETQYF
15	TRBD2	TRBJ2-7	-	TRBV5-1	TGCGCCAGCAGCTTTGGGACTAGTGAGTGGTACGAGCAGTACTTC	CASSFGTSEWYEQYF
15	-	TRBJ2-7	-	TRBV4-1	TGCGCCAGCAGCCAGACCGGCCTTGTCTCCTACGAGCAGTACTTC	CASSQTGLVSYEQYF
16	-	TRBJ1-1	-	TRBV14	TGTGCCAGCCAACCTGGAGGGAGAAGCTTTGACACTGAAGCTTTCTTT	CASQPGGRSFDTEAFF
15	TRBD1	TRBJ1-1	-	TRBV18	TGTGCCAGCTCACCCCGGACAGGGCAGAACACTGAAGCTTTCTTT	CASSPRTGQNTEAFF
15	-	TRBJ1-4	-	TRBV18	TGTGCCAGCTCACCCAACTGGCAGTTTAATGAAAAACTGTTTTTT	CASSPNWQFNEKLFF
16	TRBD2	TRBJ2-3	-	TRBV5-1	TGCGCCAGCAGCTGGACGGGCGGGAGTAGCACAGATACGCAGTATTTT	CASSWTGGSSTDTQYF
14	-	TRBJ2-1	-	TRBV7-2	TGTGCCAGCAGCTTAGAGTGGTCACACAATGAGCAGTTCTTC	CASSLEWSHNEQFF
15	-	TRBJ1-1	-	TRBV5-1	TGCGCCAGCACGTTTACGGGGGCCGGGGAGACTGAAGCTTTCTTT	CASTFTGAGETEAFF
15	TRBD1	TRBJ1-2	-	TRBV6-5	TGTGCCAGCAGTTATCAGGGGGGAGCTAACTATGGCTACACCTTC	CASSYQGGANYGYTF
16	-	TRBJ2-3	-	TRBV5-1	TGCGCCAGCAGCTTGGGGCCGCGGGGAGGCACAGATACGCAGTATTTT	CASSLGPRGGTDTQYF
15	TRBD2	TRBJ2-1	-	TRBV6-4	TGTGCCAGCAGTTCGAGCGGGAGCTCCTACAATGAGCAGTTCTTC	CASSSSGSSYNEQFF
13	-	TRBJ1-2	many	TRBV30	TGTGCCTGGACCAAGGGTGGCGACTATGGCTACACCTTC	CAWTKGGDYGYTF
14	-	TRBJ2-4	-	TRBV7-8	TGTGCCAGCAGCTGGGTTCCAGCCAAAAACATTCAGTACTTC	CASSWVPAKNIQYF
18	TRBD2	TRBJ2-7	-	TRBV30	TGTGCCTGGAGCGCTTCGACTAGCGGGAGCGCCAGTTATTACGAGCAGTACTTC	CAWSASTSGSASYYEQYF
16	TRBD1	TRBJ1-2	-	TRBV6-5	TGTGCCAGCAGTTCCCCACCCCCCAGGGGGCAGGGTGGCTACACCTTC	CASSSPPPRGQGGYTF
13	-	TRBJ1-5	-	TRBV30	TGTGCCTGGAGTGGGGGCCGAAATCAGCCCCAGCATTTT	CAWSGGRNQPQHF
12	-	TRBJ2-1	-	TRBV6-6	TGTGCCAGCAGCCCTGGCTTACATGAGCAGTTCTTC	CASSPGLHEQFF
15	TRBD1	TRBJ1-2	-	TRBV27	TGTGCCAGCAGTCCAATCGGGACAGGGGGCAATGGCTACACCTTC	CASSPIGTGGNGYTF
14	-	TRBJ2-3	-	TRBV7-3	TGTGCCAGCAGCCCAGAAGGGACCACAGATACGCAGTATTTT	CASSPEGTTDTQYF
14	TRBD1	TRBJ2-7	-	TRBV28	TGTGCCAGCAGTACCCCGGACAGGGTCTACGAGCAGTACTTC	CASSTPDRVYEQYF
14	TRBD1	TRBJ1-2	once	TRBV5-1	TGCGCCAGCAGCCCCGGACAGGGGGCGGTTGGCTATACCTTC	CASSPGQGAVGYTF
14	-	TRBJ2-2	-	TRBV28	TGTGCCACCAAGGGCCAGGGGAACACCGGGGAGCTGTTTTTT	CATKGQGNTGELFF